The 30 T cell receptor beta chains reported below all come from one sample, sequenced in a study of cytomegalovirus exposure and HLA in healthy donors. Primers for the PCR totalled 60 Vbeta and 13 Jbeta. Clones were read by immunoSEQ multiplex PCR, and TCRdb kept only the in-frame ones, dropping some. The sample yields around 170,000 clones, around three quarters seen once. The sequencing input was PBMCs. The source of these receptors is a woman between 50 and 59 years old in good health and CMV-seropositive.

The genes are TRBV28 and TRBJ1-5; D unclear. Trimming pared 8 bases from V and 11 bases from J, leaving 10 bases between. CDR3 length equals 10 residues. Germline values: CDR1 MDHEN, CDR2 SYDVKM. The CDR3 sequence: CASALEAQHF. The CDR3 DNA is TGTGCCAGCGCCCTTGAGGCCCAGCATTTT.

The rearrangement uses TRBV9 and TRBJ1-1, with D unresolved. The CDR3 runs 10 residues. CDR1 and CDR2 (germline): SGDLS, YYNGEE. V lost 7 bases, J lost 11 bases, and 12 bases lay in between. The DNA of the CDR3 is TGTGCCAGCGGAATTGGGGAGGCTTTCTTT. Its protein is CASGIGEAFF.

CDR3 sequence: CATRETRGFNEQFF. The DNA for the CDR3 is TGTGCCACCCGAGAGACTAGGGGATTCAATGAGCAGTTCTTC. The rearrangement links TRBV15 to TRBJ2-1; possibly TRBD2 for D (6 bases). The ends were cut back, 8 bases at V and 6 bases at J, with 17 bases in the middle. The V gene's germline CDR1 is LNHNV and CDR2 YYDKDF (reference sequence). This CDR3 has 14 residues.

The chain has TRBV7-2 and TRBJ1-1; unclear D gene. Germline values: CDR1 SGHTA, CDR2 FQGNSA. V lost 1 base and J 4 bases, leaving 10 bases between the germline ends. The CDR3 runs to 14 residues. The CDR3 DNA follows: TGTGCCAGCAGCTTAGAGGCGGATATCACTGAAGCTTTCTTT. Translation: CASSLEADITEAFF.

This chain connects TRBV5-5 to TRBJ1-2, with D unresolved. The CDR3 has 15 amino acids. Per the germline V gene, CDR1 is SGHKS and CDR2 is YYEKEE (reference sequence). Trimming cost V 6 bases and J 3 bases, with 18 bases left between them. This chain's CDR3 is CASKRAEMVDYGYTF. CDR3 DNA: TGTGCCAGCAAGAGAGCGGAGATGGTGGACTATGGCTACACCTTC. The variable domain in full, completed from reference TRBV5-5 and TRBJ1-2, reads DAGVTQSPTHLIKTRGQQVTLRCSPISGHKSVSWYQQVLGQGPQFIFQYYEKEERGRGNFPDRFSARQFPNYSSELNVNALLLGDSALYLCASKRAEMVDYGYTFGSGTRLTVV.

The gene calls are TRBV9 and TRBJ2-5, with a possible D match to TRBD2 (5 bases). V was trimmed by 4 bases and J by 6 bases, leaving 13 bases between them. Per the germline V gene, CDR1 is SGDLS and CDR2 is YYNGEE. The CDR3 sequence is 13 residues long. The CDR3 sequence is CASSSPGWQTQYF. Here the CDR3 DNA reads TGTGCCAGCAGCTCCCCGGGGTGGCAGACCCAGTACTTC.

The chain has TRBV7-9 and TRBJ1-2, with D unresolved. The CDR3 contains 14 residues. The germline V and J ends were trimmed by 0 bases and 4 bases, with 9 bases remaining between them. Germline V gives CDR1 SEHNR, CDR2 FQNEAQ (reference sequence). The CDR3 reads CASSLATGSYGYTF. DNA of the CDR3: TGTGCCAGCAGCTTAGCGACCGGGAGCTATGGCTACACCTTC.

The chain couples TRBV18 to TRBJ1-1, with D possibly TRBD1 on 5 matching bases. The CDR3 sequence is 16 residues long. Germline CDR1 is KGHSH and CDR2 is LQKENI. Trimming took 6 bases from V and 4 from J, leaving 21 bases between them. This chain's CDR3 is CASSREGLFGGTEAFF. CDR3 DNA sequence: TGTGCCAGCTCGCGGGAGGGGTTGTTCGGGGGCACTGAAGCTTTCTTT.

The chain uses TRBV29-1 and TRBJ2-1, with D possibly matching TRBD1 (6 bases). The V end lost 5 bases, the J end lost 0 bases, and 14 bases lay between the germline ends. The germline V gene has CDR1 SQVTM and CDR2 ANQGSEA. The CDR3 runs to 15 residues. CDR3 DNA sequence: TGCAGCGTTAAAGGACAGCCCCTCTCCTACAATGAGCAGTTCTTC. It translates to CSVKGQPLSYNEQFF.

The chain carries TRBV28 and TRBJ2-5; TRBD1 matches 9 bases. The CDR3 is made up of 12 amino acids. Trimming at V came to 7 bases and at J to 14 bases, leaving 11 bases not matched to a gene. Germline-derived CDR1 and CDR2 are MDHEN and SYDVKM. CDR3: CASKTGGSPGYF. CDR3 sequence (DNA): TGTGCCAGCAAGACAGGGGGAAGTCCGGGATACTTC. The entire variable domain, with the rest obtained from reference TRBV28 and TRBJ2-5, is as follows: DVKVTQSSRYLVKRTGEKVFLECVQDMDHENMFWYRQDPGLGLRLIYFSYDVKMKEKGDIPEGYSVSREKKERFSLILESASTNQTSMYLCASKTGGSPGYFGPGTRLLVL.

The V call is TRBV7-2, the J call TRBJ1-1, with D possibly TRBD1 on 5 matching bases. The germline CDR1 and CDR2 sequences are SGHTA and FQGNSA. The V end was cut by 2 bases, the J end by 4 bases, with 14 bases between. The CDR3 loop spans 15 amino acids. CDR3 DNA: TGTGCCAGCAGCTTAAACCAGGGTCCGGGCACTGAAGCTTTCTTT. Translation gives CASSLNQGPGTEAFF.

This clone showed up just once. The V gene is TRBV5-4, the J gene TRBJ1-5; a weak D match, TRBD1 (5 bases). Per germline, CDR1 SGHNT and CDR2 YYREEE (reference sequence). V lost 0 bases and J 5 bases, leaving 9 bases between the germline ends. The CDR3 has 14 amino acids. The CDR3 spells CASSLDRNYQPQHF. In DNA form, the CDR3 reads TGTGCCAGCAGCTTGGACAGGAACTATCAGCCCCAGCATTTT.

As concerns this clone: A junction end diverges from the germline sequence, so it may reflect a read error. The chain combines TRBV7-9 with TRBJ2-1; TRBD1 matches 8 bases. The CDR3 spans 17 residues. The V gene's germline CDR1 is SEHNR and CDR2 FQNEAQ (reference sequence). CDR3 in amino acids: CSSSLGTGPVTYNEQFF. The CDR3 DNA is TGTTCCAGCAGCCTTGGGACAGGACCCGTCACTTACAATGAGCAGTTCTTC. The full variable domain, completed using reference TRBV7-9 and TRBJ2-1, is DTGVSQNPRHKITKRGQNVTFRCDPISEHNRLYWYRQTLGQGPEFLTYFQNEAQLEKSRLLSDRFSAERPKGSFSTLEIQRTEQGDSAMYLCSSSLGTGPVTYNEQFFGPGTRLTVL.

The V gene is TRBV19, the J gene TRBJ1-5; 9 bases are shared with TRBD1. Germline V gene data show CDR1 as LNHDA and CDR2 as SQIVND (reference sequence). The CDR3 runs 13 residues. J gave up 5 bases and V 6 bases, and 2 bases lay outside the gene matches. As DNA, the CDR3 is TGTGCCAGTAGGGGACAGGGATATCAGCCCCAGCATTTT. Its translation: CASRGQGYQPQHF.

J is TRBJ2-2 and V is TRBV7-6; 7 bases map to TRBD1. This CDR3 has 20 residues. V shed 3 bases and J 0 bases; nucleotides not matched to a gene: 16. Per germline, CDR1 SGHVS and CDR2 FNYEAQ. As DNA, the CDR3 is TGTGCCAGCAGCTTGTCGTCGGGGAAAACCGGGACAGCGAACACCGGGGAGCTGTTTTTT. Translating gives CASSLSSGKTGTANTGELFF. The entire variable domain, with the rest obtained from reference TRBV7-6 and TRBJ2-2, is as follows: GAGVSQSPRYKVTKRGQDVALRCDPISGHVSLYWYRQALGQGPEFLTYFNYEAQQDKSGLPNDRFSAERPEGSISTLTIQRTEQRDSAMYRCASSLSSGKTGTANTGELFFGEGSRLTVL.

As to this clone: One end of the junction fails to match germline, which may point to a read error. The chain links TRBV7-9 to TRBJ2-1; D may be TRBD1 (5 bases). Looked up from germline, CDR1 is SEHNR and CDR2 is FQNEAQ (reference sequence). CDR3 length equals 12 residues. CDR3 sequence: CSSSLGRDEQFF. CDR3 DNA sequence: TGTTCCAGCAGCTTGGGCAGGGATGAGCAGTTCTTC.

This clone was picked up a small number of times. The genes are TRBV7-2 and TRBJ2-2; possibly TRBD2 for D (6 bases). The V and J ends lost 5 bases and 6 bases respectively, with 16 bases between them. CDR1 is SGHTA and CDR2 is FQGNSA in the germline V gene. CDR3 size: 15 residues. Written as DNA, the CDR3 is TGTGCCAGCAGCCCCCTTGGAGGGGACGCCGGGGAGCTGTTTTTT. Residues: CASSPLGGDAGELFF.

The genes are TRBV28 and TRBJ1-1; unclear D gene. With 7 bases removed from V and 0 bases from J, the gap between germline ends came to 12 bases. The CDR3 is 14 amino acids. The germline CDR1 and CDR2 sequences are MDHEN and SYDVKM. CDR3 sequence (DNA): TGTGCCAGCAAGCAGGTCCCGTTGAACACTGAAGCTTTCTTT. Amino acid sequence: CASKQVPLNTEAFF.

CDR3 region: CAWGGASADTQYF. The CDR3 DNA reads TGTGCCTGGGGGGGGGCTAGTGCAGATACGCAGTATTTT. V and J are TRBV30 and TRBJ2-3; D is perhaps TRBD2 (7 bases). This CDR3 has 13 amino acids. Per germline, CDR1 GTSNPN and CDR2 SVGIG (reference sequence). Trimming removed 5 bases at V and 4 bases at J, with 13 bases between. Together with reference TRBV30 and TRBJ2-3, the CDR3 gives the full variable domain: SQTIHQWPATLVQPVGSPLSLECTVEGTSNPNLYWYRQAAGRGLQLLFYSVGIGQISSEVPQNLSASRPQDRQFILSSKKLLLSDSGFYLCAWGGASADTQYFGPGTRLTVL.

The chain is built from TRBV5-4 and TRBJ2-1; 9 nucleotides align to TRBD2. J gave up 3 bases and V 4 bases, and 5 bases lay outside the gene matches. The germline gives CDR1 SGHNT, CDR2 YYREEE (reference sequence). The CDR3 extends over 15 amino acids. The CDR3 sequence: CASSQTSGNYNEQFF. CDR3 sequence (DNA): TGTGCCAGCAGCCAGACTAGCGGAAACTACAATGAGCAGTTCTTC. Full variable domain (outside the CDR3, taken from reference TRBV5-4 and TRBJ2-1): ETGVTQSPTHLIKTRGQQVTLRCSSQSGHNTVSWYQQALGQGPQFIFQYYREEENGRGNFPPRFSGLQFPNYSSELNVNALELDDSALYLCASSQTSGNYNEQFFGPGTRLTVL.

The CDR3 reads CSAATGGGYGYTF. CDR3 DNA: TGCAGCGCCGCGACAGGGGGCGGGTATGGCTACACCTTC. The chain recombines TRBV29-1 with TRBJ1-2, with 10 positions matching TRBD1. This CDR3 spans 13 amino acids. The V gene's germline CDR1 is SQVTM and CDR2 ANQGSEA. The trim removed 7 bases at V and 5 bases at J, leaving 7 bases unmatched.

The chain combines TRBV7-2 with TRBJ1-5, with TRBD1 matching 9 bases. Germline CDR1 is SGHTA and CDR2 is FQGNSA. The junction had 6 bases not matched to a gene; V was cut back by 5 bases and J by 7 bases. This CDR3 has 14 residues. Here the CDR3 reads CASSPDRGRQPQHF. CDR3 bases: TGTGCCAGCAGCCCAGACAGGGGGAGACAGCCCCAGCATTTT.

This clone was recorded only once. This rearrangement joins TRBV28 to TRBJ2-1; D is unclear. The germline CDR1 and CDR2 sequences are MDHEN and SYDVKM. V was clipped by 4 bases and J by 8 bases, with 15 bases between them. There are 14 residues in the CDR3. In DNA, the CDR3 is TGTGCCAGCAGTTCCACGGTGTTTTTGGATGAGCAGTTCTTC. Encoded protein: CASSSTVFLDEQFF.

A note on this clone: Other nucleotide sequences from this sample produce the same CDR3. This chain links TRBV7-2 with TRBJ2-7; 14 nucleotides align to TRBD2. The V and J ends lost 4 bases and 4 bases, in that order; junction bases with no gene match: 3. The CDR3 has 15 amino acids. Per the germline V gene, CDR1 is SGHTA and CDR2 is FQGNSA. CDR3 coding DNA: TGTGCCAGCAGCTCCCGACTAGCGGGAGGGTACGAGCAGTACTTC. Protein sequence: CASSSRLAGGYEQYF.

The chain joins TRBV5-4 to TRBJ2-5; D possibly corresponds to TRBD1 (5 bases). The CDR3 spans 15 residues. Trimming removed 1 base from V and 2 bases from J, with 12 bases in between. Germline-derived CDR1 and CDR2 are SGHNT and YYREEE (reference sequence). This chain's CDR3 is CASSLYPGNQETQYF. CDR3 in DNA: TGTGCCAGCAGCTTGTACCCAGGGAATCAAGAGACCCAGTACTTC.

The rearrangement joins TRBV7-6 to TRBJ1-4, with no clear D. Germline V gene data show CDR1 as SGHVS and CDR2 as FNYEAQ. The CDR3 contains 11 residues. Trimming cost V 5 bases and J 10 bases, with 8 bases left between them. In nucleotides, the CDR3 is TGTGCCAGCAGCCTATACGGAAAACTGTTTTTT. It encodes CASSLYGKLFF.

The V and J genes are TRBV15 and TRBJ2-3; weak D call: TRBD1 (6 bases). The CDR3 runs 18 residues. In germline, CDR1 is LNHNV, CDR2 YYDKDF (reference sequence). V dropped 4 bases and J dropped 4 bases, with 24 bases sitting between them. The CDR3 region has the DNA TGTGCCACCAGCAAGCAGACGGACAGTTTTTGGCGGGCAGATACGCAGTATTTT. Protein sequence: CATSKQTDSFWRADTQYF. The full variable domain, in which reference TRBV15 and TRBJ2-3 provide the parts outside the CDR3, is DAMVIQNPRYQVTQFGKPVTLSCSQTLNHNVMYWYQQKSSQAPKLLFHYYDKDFNNEADTPDNFQSRRPNTSFCFLDIRSPGLGDTAMYLCATSKQTDSFWRADTQYFGPGTRLTVL.

The chain carries TRBV12-5 and TRBJ2-2; 8 bases match TRBD2. V trimming: 5 bases; J trimming: 6 bases; junction bases outside the gene matches: 5. The CDR3 has 14 residues. Germline V gives CDR1 LGHNT, CDR2 FRNRAP. This chain's CDR3 is CASGRGGPPGELFF. In DNA, the CDR3 is TGTGCTAGTGGTCGGGGGGGCCCCCCCGGGGAGCTGTTTTTT.

This clone appeared once. The chain carries TRBV19 and TRBJ1-6, with D hard to call. From germline, CDR1 is LNHDA and CDR2 SQIVND (reference sequence). V shed 3 bases and J shed 7 bases, with 13 bases lying between them. This CDR3 contains 15 residues. The CDR3 protein is CASSMLYAVNSPLHF. CDR3 nucleotide sequence: TGTGCCAGTAGTATGCTGTACGCAGTGAATTCACCCCTCCACTTT.

V gene TRBV11-3 combines with J gene TRBJ1-5; D not resolved. Germline V gene sequence: CDR1 SGHNT, CDR2 YENEEA. The V end lost 7 bases, the J end lost 3 bases, and 10 bases lay between the germline ends. The CDR3 is 13 amino acids. The CDR3 bases are TGTGCCAGCATCCTCTCTCTCAATCAGCCCCAGCATTTT. Amino acids: CASILSLNQPQHF.